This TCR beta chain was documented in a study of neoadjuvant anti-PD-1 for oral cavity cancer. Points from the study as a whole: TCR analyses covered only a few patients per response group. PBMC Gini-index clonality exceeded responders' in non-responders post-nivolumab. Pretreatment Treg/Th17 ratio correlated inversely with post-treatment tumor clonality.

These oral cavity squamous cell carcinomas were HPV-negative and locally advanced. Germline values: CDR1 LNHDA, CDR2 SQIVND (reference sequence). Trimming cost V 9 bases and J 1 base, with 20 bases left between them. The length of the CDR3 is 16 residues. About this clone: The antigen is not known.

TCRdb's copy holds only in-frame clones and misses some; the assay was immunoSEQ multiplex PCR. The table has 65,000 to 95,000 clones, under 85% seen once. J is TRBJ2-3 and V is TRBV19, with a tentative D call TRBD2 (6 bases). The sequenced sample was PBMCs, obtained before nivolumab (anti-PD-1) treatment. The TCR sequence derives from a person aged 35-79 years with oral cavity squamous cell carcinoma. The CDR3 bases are TGTGCCAGACCAACTCCGGGACTTGGGGGCACAGATACGCAGTATTTT. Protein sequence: CARPTPGLGGTDTQYF.